This entry lists 22 T cell receptor beta chains sequenced from one sample in a study of blood T cell repertoires in COVID-19 (dated by TCRdb to the early 2020s). The protocol used for the library was the immunoSEQ multiplex PCR assay. This immuneACCESS table, as held by TCRdb, lists in-frame sequences with V and J called but not all clones. Of the missing ones, under half trace to an unresolved V gene in checked studies; the others have no known cause. The sample table contains under 300,000 clones; only one count was recorded for approximately 83% of them. Around 1.8% of the sample lies in the top ten. Material for sequencing was PBMCs or T cells enriched from blood (not recorded which). These receptors originate from a woman aged 50 to 60 who had recovered from COVID-19.

The chain combines TRBV5-1 with TRBJ1-2, with unresolved D. The V gene's germline CDR1 is SGHRS and CDR2 YFSETQ. V was trimmed by 4 bases and J by 2 bases, leaving 15 bases between them. The CDR3 spans 15 residues. CDR3 in amino acids: CASSPPGGRNYGYTF. CDR3 nucleotides: TGCGCCAGCAGCCCTCCGGGAGGGCGGAACTATGGCTACACCTTC.

This clone was picked up one time. The chain recombines TRBV7-2 with TRBJ1-3; D possibly corresponds to TRBD1 (5 bases). V was cut by 0 bases and J by 2 bases, with 11 bases left in between. The CDR3 extends over 16 amino acids. In germline, CDR1 is SGHTA, CDR2 FQGNSA. The CDR3 coding sequence is TGTGCCAGCAGCTTAGCGGGCGGACAAGCTGGAAACACCATATATTTT. Translation gives CASSLAGGQAGNTIYF.

V usage is TRBV24-1 and J usage is TRBJ2-7; D not certain. The CDR3 sequence is 14 residues long. CDR1 and CDR2 from the germline V gene are KGHDR and SFDVKD. V gave up 3 bases and J gave up 2 bases, with 10 bases separating them. CDR3 sequence: CATSDSGQPYEQYF. CDR3 in DNA: TGTGCCACCAGTGATAGTGGGCAGCCCTACGAGCAGTACTTC.

The rearrangement uses TRBV10-1 and TRBJ2-7, with TRBD2 identical over 14 bases. The CDR3 spans 15 residues. V shed 5 bases, J shed 5 bases, and the junction held 5 bases outside the gene matches. The germline CDR1 and CDR2 sequences are WNHNN and SYGVQD (reference sequence). For the CDR3, the DNA is TGCGCCAGCAGTCACCCGGGACTAGCGGGAGACGAGCAGTACTTC. This gives the protein CASSHPGLAGDEQYF.

The chain joins TRBV5-6 to TRBJ1-1; D unresolved. This CDR3 comprises 14 residues. V lost 0 bases and J lost 1, with 7 bases in between. The V gene's germline CDR1 is SGHDT and CDR2 YYEEEE. Here the CDR3 DNA reads TGTGCCAGCAGCTTGGGCAGGTCGAACACTGAAGCTTTCTTT. This gives the protein CASSLGRSNTEAFF. Complete variable domain (other parts from reference TRBV5-6 and TRBJ1-1): DAGVTQSPTHLIKTRGQQVTLRCSPKSGHDTVSWYQQALGQGPQFIFQYYEEEERQRGNFPDRFSGHQFPNYSSELNVNALLLGDSALYLCASSLGRSNTEAFFGQGTRLTVV.

The chain uses TRBV12-3 or TRBV12-4 and TRBJ2-1; D unclear. This CDR3 spans 12 amino acids. Trimming cost V 8 bases and J 7 bases, with 12 bases left between them. CDR3 sequence reads: CASQFVANEQFF. CDR3 coding DNA: TGTGCCAGCCAATTCGTTGCGAATGAGCAGTTCTTC.

The chain carries TRBV30 and TRBJ1-3; 7 bases align to TRBD1. Germline assignment: CDR1 GTSNPN and CDR2 SVGIG (reference sequence). The CDR3 extends over 13 amino acids. The V gene end was trimmed by 3 bases and the J gene end by 3 bases; junction bases not matched to a gene: 2. CDR3 bases: TGTGCCTGGAGCCGGACAGGTGGAAACACCATATATTTT. Amino acid sequence: CAWSRTGGNTIYF.

The gene calls are TRBV18 and TRBJ2-3, with 12 bases aligning to TRBD1. After removal of 6 bases from V and 3 bases from J, the junction contained 7 bases not matched to a gene. The CDR3 extends over 16 amino acids. Looked up from germline, CDR1 is KGHSH and CDR2 is LQKENI. CDR3: CASSPTGQGATDTQYF. CDR3 sequence (DNA): TGTGCCAGCTCCCCCACGGGACAGGGGGCGACAGATACGCAGTATTTT.

The chain carries TRBV6-5 and TRBJ2-7; TRBD2 is a possible D gene (6 bases). Deletions cut 8 bases from V and 5 bases from J, with 19 bases between. Germline V gene sequence: CDR1 MNHEY, CDR2 SVGAGI. CDR3 length: 14 residues. This chain's CDR3 is CASGPVGSLNEQYF. The CDR3 DNA sequence: TGTGCCAGCGGTCCTGTCGGGAGTCTCAACGAGCAGTACTTC.

On this clone: Other DNA sequences in the sample encode the same CDR3. The chain uses TRBV27 and TRBJ1-6; possibly TRBD1 for D (5 bases). Germline lookup yields CDR1 MNHEY and CDR2 SMNVEV (reference sequence). The V gene lost 3 bases and the J gene lost 6 bases, with 9 bases spanning the gap. This CDR3 is built from 14 residues. CDR3 sequence: CASSFRGSNSPLHF. For the CDR3, the DNA is TGTGCCAGCAGTTTCCGGGGGAGTAATTCACCCCTCCACTTT.

V usage is TRBV5-1 and J usage is TRBJ2-2, with 8 nucleotides matching TRBD2. This CDR3 is 17 amino acids long. The germline CDR1 and CDR2 sequences are SGHRS and YFSETQ. J gave up 5 bases and V 1 base, and 10 bases lay outside the gene matches. The CDR3 bases are TGCGCCAGCAGCTTGTCCCCGGGGGGGCAGGGGACCGGGGAGCTGTTTTTT. It is translated as CASSLSPGGQGTGELFF.

The rearrangement uses TRBV5-1 and TRBJ2-1, with D possibly TRBD1 on 6 matching bases. Trimming took off 0 bases at V and 4 bases at J, with 11 bases between the two ends. The CDR3 is 15 amino acids. Germline V lookup: CDR1 SGHRS, CDR2 YFSETQ. The CDR3 DNA sequence: TGCGCCAGCAGCTTGGAGGGGGTCCCTTACAATGAGCAGTTCTTC. It translates to CASSLEGVPYNEQFF.

V usage is TRBV7-6 and J usage is TRBJ2-1; the D is unclear. The V and J ends lost 5 bases and 0 bases respectively, with 5 bases between them. This CDR3 comprises 13 residues. CDR1 and CDR2 (germline): SGHVS, FNYEAQ. The CDR3 bases are TGTGCCAGCAGCCGTAGCTCCTACAATGAGCAGTTCTTC. It translates to CASSRSSYNEQFF.

This sequence joins TRBV2 and TRBJ2-1, with D unclear. Germline-derived CDR1 and CDR2 are SNHLY and FYNNEI. This CDR3 is built from 11 residues. Trimming removed 5 bases at V and 10 bases at J, with 9 bases between. The CDR3 region is CASSSLVEQFF. CDR3 nucleotides: TGTGCCAGCAGTTCATTAGTGGAGCAGTTCTTC. The full variable domain, in which reference TRBV2 and TRBJ2-1 provide the parts outside the CDR3, is EPEVTQTPSHQVTQMGQEVILRCVPISNHLYFYWYRQILGQKVEFLVSFYNNEISEKSEIFDDQFSVERPDGSNFTLKIRSTKLEDSAMYFCASSSLVEQFFGPGTRLTVL.

This sequence joins TRBV3-1 (or the pseudogene TRBV3-2) and TRBJ2-1; D is unclear. CDR1 and CDR2 (germline): LGHDT, YNNKEL (reference sequence). The CDR3 sequence is 14 residues long. Trimming cost V 1 base and J 10 bases, with 14 bases left between them. CDR3 coding DNA: TGTGCCAGCAGCCAAGCTCCAAGCTACGGGGAGCAGTTCTTC. This sequence encodes CASSQAPSYGEQFF.

The V gene is TRBV2, the J gene TRBJ2-1; 7 bases fit TRBD1. Germline CDR1 SNHLY, CDR2 FYNNEI. This CDR3 is built from 15 residues. Trimming cost V 3 bases and J 9 bases; bases outside gene matches: 11. In nucleotides, the CDR3 is TGTGCCAGCAGTGAGGAAGGGACAGAGAGCATTGAGCAGTTCTTC. It encodes CASSEEGTESIEQFF.

This clone occurred a few times. This chain joins TRBV7-9 and TRBJ2-5; 8 bases match TRBD2. Germline assignment: CDR1 SEHNR and CDR2 FQNEAQ (reference sequence). With 3 bases clipped from V and 4 bases from J, the junction kept 1 base outside the gene matches. This CDR3 has 13 residues. CDR3 amino acids: CASSFAGGETQYF. The CDR3 DNA is TGTGCCAGCAGCTTCGCGGGAGGAGAGACCCAGTACTTC.

The J gene is TRBJ2-1, the V gene TRBV7-3, with 7 bases fitting TRBD2. Trimming took 5 bases from V and 7 from J; bases not matched to a gene: 14. The germline gives CDR1 SGHTA, CDR2 FQGTGA. The CDR3 spans 16 residues. The CDR3 DNA follows: TGTGCCAGCAGCGCCACTAGCGACCTTACAAAAAATGAGCAGTTCTTC. Amino acids: CASSATSDLTKNEQFF.

V gene TRBV27 combines with J gene TRBJ1-2, with a tentative D call TRBD1 (6 bases). Germline CDR1 and CDR2: MNHEY and SMNVEV (reference sequence). The CDR3 covers 15 residues. The V gene lost 5 bases and the J gene lost 4 bases, with 17 bases spanning the gap. CDR3 loop: CASSVRQDQGYGYTF. The CDR3 coding sequence is TGTGCCAGCAGTGTCCGACAGGATCAGGGCTATGGCTACACCTTC.

This chain joins TRBV19 and TRBJ1-5; a weak D match, TRBD1 (6 bases). Between the trimmed V and J ends, which lost 1 base and 7 bases, there was a span of 20 bases. Germline V gene data show CDR1 as LNHDA and CDR2 as SQIVND (reference sequence). The CDR3 runs 17 residues. For the CDR3, the DNA is TGTGCCAGTAGTATAGGAGGAGGGGGGGGCGCAGGGCAGCCCCAGCATTTT. This encodes CASSIGGGGGAGQPQHF.

This clone came up a few times. This sequence joins TRBV2 and TRBJ1-1; TRBD1 aligns across 8 bases. The germline CDR1 and CDR2 sequences are SNHLY and FYNNEI. The CDR3 is made up of 13 amino acids. J was trimmed by 1 base and V by 6 bases; bases with no gene match: 1. CDR3 sequence: CASRTGANTEAFF. CDR3 DNA: TGTGCCAGCAGGACAGGGGCGAACACTGAAGCTTTCTTT. The full variable domain, its missing parts supplied by reference TRBV2 and TRBJ1-1, is EPEVTQTPSHQVTQMGQEVILRCVPISNHLYFYWYRQILGQKVEFLVSFYNNEISEKSEIFDDQFSVERPDGSNFTLKIRSTKLEDSAMYFCASRTGANTEAFFGQGTRLTVV.

In DNA, the CDR3 is TGTGCCAGCAGTTTAGGGGGACAGGGACAGCCCCAGCATTTT. Protein sequence: CASSLGGQGQPQHF. The gene calls are TRBV27 and TRBJ1-5; 9 nucleotides agree with TRBD1. CDR1 is MNHEY and CDR2 is SMNVEV in the germline V gene (reference sequence). The junction had 3 bases not matched to a gene; V was cut back by 2 bases and J by 7 bases. There are 14 residues in the CDR3.